The 32 T cell receptor beta chains reported below all come from one sample, sequenced in a study of graft-versus-host responses after intestinal transplantation. Only in-frame clones appear in the TCRdb table, and some are missing; sequencing was by immunoSEQ multiplex PCR. The sample shows about 20,000 clones, just under 95% of them seen only once. The sequenced sample was PBMCs, obtained 23 days after intestinal transplant. These TCRs come from a human patient who received an intestinal transplant, so some T cells may come from the graft donor.

This chain connects TRBV27 to TRBJ2-3; TRBD1 matches at 10 bases. This CDR3 has 15 residues. V lost 4 bases to trimming and J lost 1 base; unmatched junction nucleotides: 2. Germline V CDR1 and CDR2: MNHEY, SMNVEV (reference sequence). CDR3 sequence reads: CASSSGTGGTDTQYF. CDR3 bases: TGTGCCAGCAGTTCCGGGACAGGGGGCACAGATACGCAGTATTTT.

The chain is built from TRBV5-1 and TRBJ2-3; D is unclear. V was pared by 5 bases and J by 1 base, with 14 bases between. This CDR3 spans 15 amino acids. Germline V gene lookup returns CDR1 SGHRS and CDR2 YFSETQ. The CDR3 spells CASRGLESRTDTQYF. For the CDR3, the DNA is TGCGCCAGCAGGGGTTTAGAATCGCGCACAGATACGCAGTATTTT. Filled out from reference TRBV5-1 and TRBJ2-3, the complete variable domain reads KAGVTQTPRYLIKTRGQQVTLSCSPISGHRSVSWYQQTPGQGLQFLFEYFSETQRNKGNFPGRFSGRQFSNSRSEMNVSTLELGDSALYLCASRGLESRTDTQYFGPGTRLTVL.

V gene TRBV6-5 combines with J gene TRBJ1-1; D not certain. Trimming removed 6 bases from V and 6 bases from J, with 14 bases in between. This CDR3 has 13 residues. Germline V lookup: CDR1 MNHEY, CDR2 SVGAGI. The CDR3 is CASSVRLPAEAFF. The CDR3 DNA reads TGTGCCAGCAGCGTACGTCTCCCGGCTGAAGCTTTCTTT.

The chain has TRBV6-1 and TRBJ2-1; the D gene is possibly TRBD2 (6 bases). Trimming cost V 8 bases and J 4 bases, with 15 bases left between them. Germline CDR1 reads MNHNS; CDR2 reads SASEGT. The CDR3 is 14 amino acids. CDR3: CASQRRVGYNEQFF. The CDR3 bases are TGTGCCAGCCAGAGGAGGGTCGGGTACAATGAGCAGTTCTTC.

The chain combines TRBV5-6 with TRBJ2-3; D may be TRBD2 (5 bases). Trimming removed 0 bases from V and 6 bases from J, with 8 bases in between. The CDR3 sequence is 13 residues long. Per germline, CDR1 SGHDT and CDR2 YYEEEE. CDR3 sequence reads: CASSLESGDTQYF. Written as DNA, the CDR3 is TGTGCCAGCAGCTTGGAGTCGGGGGATACGCAGTATTTT.

The genes are TRBV2 and TRBJ1-1; D gene uncertain. CDR3 length: 11 amino acids. Trimming removed 7 bases at V and 6 bases at J, with 9 bases between. CDR1 SNHLY and CDR2 FYNNEI come from the germline V gene. In nucleotides, the CDR3 is TGTGCCAGCAATAAAGGGTCTGAAGCTTTCTTT. This encodes CASNKGSEAFF.

The chain couples TRBV28 to TRBJ2-1; 9 bases are shared with TRBD2. J lost 5 bases, V lost 3 bases, and 5 bases had no gene match. CDR1 and CDR2 (germline): MDHEN, SYDVKM. The CDR3 is made up of 15 amino acids. In DNA, the CDR3 is TGTGCCAGCAGTTTGGTGGCGGGAGGGAACAATGAGCAGTTCTTC. Translation: CASSLVAGGNNEQFF.

This clone was observed a single time. The gene calls are TRBV6-5 and TRBJ1-2, with D possibly being TRBD1 (5 bases). V lost 0 bases, J lost 4 bases, and 12 bases lay in between. The germline gives CDR1 MNHEY, CDR2 SVGAGI. The CDR3 extends over 15 amino acids. The DNA for the CDR3 is TGTGCCAGCAGTTACTCGGTGGGACTGGTCTATGGCTACACCTTC. Its translation: CASSYSVGLVYGYTF.

The chain is built from TRBV9 and TRBJ2-5, with 9 bases identical to TRBD2. The germline CDR1 and CDR2 sequences are SGDLS and YYNGEE. This CDR3 has 16 residues. The trim removed 2 bases at V and 2 bases at J, leaving 7 bases unmatched. The DNA of the CDR3 is TGTGCCAGCAGCGTTGGGACTAGCCTGATGCAAGAGACCCAGTACTTC. Translating it yields CASSVGTSLMQETQYF.

The CDR3: CASSSQPGTGSYGYTF. CDR3 in DNA: TGTGCCAGCAGCTCACAACCCGGGACAGGGTCCTATGGCTACACCTTC. The chain links TRBV7-6 to TRBJ1-2; 9 bases agree with TRBD1. The CDR3 spans 16 residues. CDR1 and CDR2 (germline): SGHVS, FNYEAQ. Losses at the gene ends were 4 bases for V and 4 bases for J; bases not matched to a gene: 10.

CDR3 DNA: TGTGCCAGCAGCAAAAGAGGGCTGGGCCAGCCCCAGCATTTT. This translates into CASSKRGLGQPQHF. V usage is TRBV21-1 and J usage is TRBJ1-5. TRBV21-1 is shown as a pseudogene. The CDR3 spans 14 residues.

The chain's CDR3 is CASSLGQGSYNEQFF. CDR3 coding DNA: TGTGCCAGCAGTCTAGGACAGGGAAGCTACAATGAGCAGTTCTTC. The chain couples TRBV7-9 to TRBJ2-1; 8 bases fit TRBD1. Germline V gene sequence: CDR1 SEHNR, CDR2 FQNEAQ (reference sequence). CDR3 size: 15 residues. J lost 3 bases, V lost 6 bases, and 7 bases had no gene match.

The V and J genes are TRBV4-1 and TRBJ1-4; 10 bases are a match to TRBD1. Unmatched junction bases numbered 7, after V lost 1 base and J lost 5 bases. In germline, CDR1 is MGHRA, CDR2 YSYEKL. The CDR3 loop spans 17 amino acids. The CDR3 DNA follows: TGCGCCAGCAGCCAAGCCCCGACAGGGGGCGCGAATGAAAAACTGTTTTTT. This codes for CASSQAPTGGANEKLFF.

A note on this clone: The same CDR3 can be traced to other DNA sequences in this sample. J is TRBJ2-5 and V is TRBV4-1, with D perhaps TRBD2 (7 bases). This CDR3 region has 16 residues. CDR1 and CDR2 from the germline V gene are MGHRA and YSYEKL. V lost 2 bases, J lost 1 base, and 14 bases lay in between. The CDR3 protein is CASSQIGGRSQETQYF. The DNA for the CDR3 is TGCGCCAGCAGCCAAATCGGGGGGCGATCCCAAGAGACCCAGTACTTC.

CDR3 protein: CASSLSGRRDNEQFF. CDR3 DNA: TGTGCCAGCAGCCTAAGCGGGAGAAGGGACAATGAGCAGTTCTTC. The genes are TRBV9 and TRBJ2-1; 8 bases fit TRBD2. This CDR3 region has 15 residues. V dropped 4 bases and J dropped 5; count of bases not matched to a gene: 8. Germline lookup yields CDR1 SGDLS and CDR2 YYNGEE.

The chain links TRBV4-2 to TRBJ2-1, with 8 positions matching TRBD2. The J segment lost 4 bases and the V segment lost 2 bases, leaving 7 bases of the junction unmatched. There are 16 residues in the CDR3. The V gene's germline CDR1 is LGHNA and CDR2 YNFKEQ. CDR3 in DNA: TGTGCCAGCAGCCAACGAAGCGGGAGATCTTACAATGAGCAGTTCTTC. This codes for CASSQRSGRSYNEQFF.

The chain combines TRBV9 with TRBJ2-3; 7 nucleotides agree with TRBD2. Per the germline V gene, CDR1 is SGDLS and CDR2 is YYNGEE. CDR3 length equals 16 residues. Trimming took 0 bases from V and 2 from J; bases not matched to a gene: 6. The chain's CDR3 is CASSVGGGSLTDTQYF. CDR3 sequence (DNA): TGTGCCAGCAGCGTAGGTGGCGGGAGCCTCACAGATACGCAGTATTTT.

The chain has TRBV2 and TRBJ2-1, with 10 bases identical to TRBD2. CDR3 length: 16 residues. J lost 4 bases, V lost 4 bases, and 7 bases had no gene match. Germline V gene lookup returns CDR1 SNHLY and CDR2 FYNNEI. CDR3 nucleotide sequence: TGTGCCAGCAGTGGGGAAGCTAGCGGGAGATACAATGAGCAGTTCTTC. This translates into CASSGEASGRYNEQFF.

This chain uses TRBV28 with TRBJ2-1, with D hard to call. The CDR3 covers 13 residues. Germline CDR1 reads MDHEN; CDR2 reads SYDVKM. V gave up 4 bases and J gave up 6 bases, with 10 bases separating them. The CDR3 is CASSSGRPNEQFF. CDR3 nucleotide sequence: TGTGCCAGCAGTTCTGGACGACCCAATGAGCAGTTCTTC.

This clone appeared once. This rearrangement joins TRBV7-9 to TRBJ2-1; TRBD2 matches 9 bases. In germline, CDR1 is SEHNR, CDR2 FQNEAQ (reference sequence). This CDR3 has 16 residues. The V gene end was trimmed by 1 base and the J gene end by 13 bases; junction bases not matched to a gene: 14. The CDR3 is CASSLGGVLAGITQFF. The CDR3 bases are TGTGCCAGCAGCTTAGGCGGGGTACTAGCGGGCATAACACAGTTCTTC.

The rearrangement uses TRBV4-2 and TRBJ2-7; the D is unclear. The CDR3 extends over 14 amino acids. V shed 0 bases and J shed 3 bases, with 9 bases lying between them. Germline CDR1 reads LGHNA; CDR2 reads YNFKEQ. CDR3 sequence (DNA): TGTGCCAGCAGCCAAGAAAGAGACCGCTACGAGCAGTACTTC. Protein sequence: CASSQERDRYEQYF.

CDR3 sequence (DNA): TGTGCCAGCAGCTCAACGCATACAGGGGGGGGAGATACGCAGTATTTT. This encodes CASSSTHTGGGDTQYF. V is TRBV13 and J is TRBJ2-3; weak D call: TRBD1 (8 bases). CDR1 PRHDT and CDR2 FYEKMQ come from the germline V gene (reference sequence). This CDR3 comprises 16 residues. The V gene lost 4 bases and the J gene lost 5 bases, with 19 bases spanning the gap.

The chain joins TRBV5-6 to TRBJ1-2; 10 bases fit TRBD1. Germline V gives CDR1 SGHDT, CDR2 YYEEEE. The CDR3 sequence is 14 residues long. The junction had 2 bases not matched to a gene; V was cut back by 4 bases and J by 2 bases. The CDR3 region has the DNA TGTGCCAGCAGCCCGACAGGGGGCAACTATGGCTACACCTTC. Translating gives CASSPTGGNYGYTF.

The genes are TRBV29-1 and TRBJ2-7; 11 bases are a match to TRBD2. The CDR3 runs to 17 residues. CDR1 and CDR2 from the germline V gene are SQVTM and ANQGSEA. The ends lost 0 bases at V and 2 bases at J; junction bases unmatched: 9. For the CDR3, the DNA is TGCAGCGTTGAAGATAGAACTAGCGGGAGCGGAGCCTACGAGCAGTACTTC. Protein product: CSVEDRTSGSGAYEQYF.

The chain has TRBV19 and TRBJ2-7, with 12 bases lining up with TRBD2. The CDR3 runs to 19 residues. V shed 3 bases, J shed 3 bases, and the junction held 15 bases outside the gene matches. Germline values: CDR1 LNHDA, CDR2 SQIVND (reference sequence). CDR3 residues: CASSMMGGIPGLAGYEQYF. CDR3 nucleotide sequence: TGTGCCAGTAGTATGATGGGGGGAATACCGGGACTAGCGGGCTACGAGCAGTACTTC.

The rearrangement uses TRBV6-6 and TRBJ2-2; D possibly matches TRBD1 or TRBD2 (6 bases each). With 6 bases removed from V and 4 bases from J, the gap between germline ends came to 18 bases. The CDR3 is made up of 16 amino acids. Germline loops: CDR1 MNHNY, CDR2 SVGAGI (reference sequence). CDR3 sequence: CASSPKGGPGTGELFF. DNA of the CDR3: TGTGCCAGCAGCCCCAAGGGGGGCCCGGGCACCGGGGAGCTGTTTTTT.

V is TRBV5-6 and J is TRBJ2-7, with D unclear. Germline CDR1 is SGHDT and CDR2 is YYEEEE. Trimming removed 0 bases from V and 1 base from J, with 5 bases in between. There are 13 residues in the CDR3. The CDR3 reads CASSLGSSYEQYF. DNA for the CDR3: TGTGCCAGCAGCTTGGGGTCATCCTACGAGCAGTACTTC.

The chain links TRBV7-9 to TRBJ2-7; D may match TRBD1 or TRBD2 (6 bases each). The CDR3 is 13 amino acids. Germline CDR1 SEHNR, CDR2 FQNEAQ (reference sequence). V lost 4 bases, J lost 6 bases, and 13 bases lay in between. The CDR3 DNA follows: TGTGCCAGCAGCTCGCCACAGGGAGGCGAGCAGTACTTC. It encodes CASSSPQGGEQYF.

In this sample, this clone turned up once. The chain carries TRBV4-1 and TRBJ1-4; D is ambiguous. The CDR3 runs to 14 residues. Per germline, CDR1 MGHRA and CDR2 YSYEKL. V lost 1 base, J lost 2 bases, and 5 bases lay in between. The chain's CDR3 is CASSQGITNEKLFF. As DNA, the CDR3 is TGCGCCAGCAGCCAAGGGATCACTAATGAAAAACTGTTTTTT.

The gene calls are TRBV6-5 and TRBJ2-5; possibly TRBD1 or TRBD2 for D (5 bases each). This CDR3 is 14 amino acids long. Trimming cost V 7 bases and J 5 bases, with 17 bases left between them. CDR1 is MNHEY, CDR2 SVGAGI, per germline. The CDR3 reads CASTAREGKETQYF. DNA of the CDR3: TGTGCCAGCACCGCCCGAGAGGGGAAGGAGACCCAGTACTTC.

The rearrangement uses TRBV11-3 and TRBJ2-1; 8 bases align to TRBD2. Unmatched junction bases numbered 8, after V lost 2 bases and J lost 8 bases. In germline, CDR1 is SGHNT, CDR2 YENEEA. The CDR3 is 15 residues long. The CDR3 DNA is TGTGCCAGCAGCTTACACCCGGGAGCGGGAGATGAGCAGTTCTTC. It yields the protein CASSLHPGAGDEQFF.

This chain joins TRBV27 and TRBJ2-1; 12 positions agree with TRBD2. This CDR3 has 14 residues. V was clipped by 7 bases and J by 4 bases; unmatched bases: 2. Germline V gene sequence: CDR1 MNHEY, CDR2 SMNVEV (reference sequence). CDR3 loop: CASIGTSGYNEQFF. CDR3 nucleotides: TGTGCCAGCATCGGGACTAGCGGGTACAATGAGCAGTTCTTC.